The 31 T cell receptor beta chains presented below share a single source sample, sequenced in a study of T cell responses to AZD1222 COVID-19 vaccine. Profiling relied on immunoSEQ multiplex PCR, and the TCRdb table lists in-frame clones only, not all of them. The table lists about 100,000 clones, around nine tenths of them singletons. This specimen consisted of peripheral blood, obtained on day 0 of AZD1222 vaccination. The receptors shown here come from an adult in good health.

The CDR3, as DNA: TGCGCCAGCAGCCAACAGGGGGCCACATCGATCAATGAGCAGTTCTTC. Translating it yields CASSQQGATSINEQFF. This rearrangement joins TRBV5-1 to TRBJ2-1; 9 bases are shared with TRBD1. Losses at the gene ends were 4 bases for V and 6 bases for J; bases not matched to a gene: 11. Germline loops: CDR1 SGHRS, CDR2 YFSETQ. The CDR3 is 16 amino acids.

In its sample, this clone was seen once. This chain links TRBV5-1 with TRBJ2-3; D call uncertain. The CDR3 spans 14 residues. V gave up 4 bases and J gave up 1 base, with 10 bases separating them. Per germline, CDR1 SGHRS and CDR2 YFSETQ. CDR3 in DNA: TGCGCCAGCAGCCTCAATCTAGGCACAGATACGCAGTATTTT. Amino acid sequence: CASSLNLGTDTQYF.

V and J are TRBV7-9 and TRBJ2-7; TRBD1 matches at 10 bases. The V and J ends lost 5 bases and 2 bases, in that order; junction bases with no gene match: 6. The germline V gene has CDR1 SEHNR and CDR2 FQNEAQ (reference sequence). The CDR3 covers 15 residues. The DNA for the CDR3 is TGTGCCAGCAGCCCCCCCGGGACAGGGGCCTACGAGCAGTACTTC. The encoded protein is CASSPPGTGAYEQYF.

V and J are TRBV19 and TRBJ2-6; D is perhaps TRBD1 (6 bases). The germline V and J ends were trimmed by 6 bases and 0 bases, with 12 bases remaining between them. Germline V lookup: CDR1 LNHDA, CDR2 SQIVND (reference sequence). The CDR3 is 16 amino acids. DNA of the CDR3: TGTGCCAGTAGGGCAGGGGAGTTCTCTGGGGCCAACGTCCTGACTTTC. The encoded protein is CASRAGEFSGANVLTF.

This clone was observed a single time. This chain connects TRBV5-1 to TRBJ1-4; 8 bases match TRBD1. The germline V gene has CDR1 SGHRS and CDR2 YFSETQ. With V trimmed by 2 bases and J by 7 bases, 7 bases remained unmatched. The CDR3 extends over 15 amino acids. The CDR3 nucleotides read TGCGCCAGCAGCTTTGGACAGGGAAGGGGTGAAAAACTGTTTTTT. Its translation: CASSFGQGRGEKLFF.

This clone has just a few counts. The chain carries TRBV6-4 and TRBJ1-2; D is undetermined. The CDR3 is 15 amino acids. V was pared by 0 bases and J by 2 bases, with 10 bases between. Germline CDR1 is MRHNA and CDR2 is SNTAGT. The CDR3 loop is CASSDSPEANYGYTF. In DNA form, the CDR3 reads TGTGCCAGCAGTGACTCACCGGAGGCAAACTATGGCTACACCTTC.

J is TRBJ1-6 and V is TRBV2; D call uncertain. Between the trimmed V and J ends, which lost 7 bases and 7 bases, there was a span of 23 bases. From germline, CDR1 is SNHLY and CDR2 FYNNEI. The CDR3 extends over 17 amino acids. In nucleotides, the CDR3 is TGTGCCAGCACCCATTCAGCCCGCGTCCCATCAAATTCACCCCTCCACTTT. This gives the protein CASTHSARVPSNSPLHF.

V and J are TRBV7-2 and TRBJ1-5; D gene unclear. The ends were cut back, 1 base at V and 11 bases at J, with 15 bases in the middle. The CDR3 length is 14 residues. Germline V lookup: CDR1 SGHTA, CDR2 FQGNSA. CDR3 in DNA: TGTGCCAGCAGCTTAGGTAGCCCCCTCGGGGCCCAGCATTTT. Protein sequence: CASSLGSPLGAQHF.

The chain uses TRBV11-2 and TRBJ1-1; D call uncertain. The germline CDR1 and CDR2 sequences are SGHAT and FQNNGV. Trimming cost V 1 base and J 2 bases, with 8 bases left between them. The CDR3 spans 14 residues. This CDR3 reads CASSLGIQNTEAFF. The CDR3 DNA reads TGTGCCAGCAGCTTAGGAATACAAAACACTGAAGCTTTCTTT.

The gene calls are TRBV3-1 (or the pseudogene TRBV3-2) and TRBJ1-5; D possibly corresponds to TRBD1 (5 bases). From germline, CDR1 is LGHDT and CDR2 YNNKEL (reference sequence). With 4 bases removed from V and 4 bases from J, the gap between germline ends came to 17 bases. The CDR3 has 16 residues. The CDR3 here is CASSRKHRDGNQPQHF. The CDR3 DNA sequence: TGTGCCAGCAGCCGCAAACACCGGGACGGGAATCAGCCCCAGCATTTT.

The rearrangement links TRBV2 to TRBJ2-1; 7 bases line up with TRBD2. The CDR3 runs to 14 residues. Germline values: CDR1 SNHLY, CDR2 FYNNEI. V dropped 0 bases and J dropped 10; count of bases not matched to a gene: 6. The CDR3: CASSEARGAGEQFF. The DNA for the CDR3 is TGTGCCAGCAGTGAAGCGCGAGGAGCGGGAGAGCAGTTCTTC.

The chain recombines TRBV5-1 with TRBJ1-2; TRBD1 is a possible D gene (5 bases). Per the germline V gene, CDR1 is SGHRS and CDR2 is YFSETQ. There are 13 residues in the CDR3. Trimming pared 2 bases from V and 2 bases from J, leaving 7 bases between. CDR3 DNA sequence: TGCGCCAGCAGCTTCGACAGCAACTATGGCTACACCTTC. As protein: CASSFDSNYGYTF.

This clone appeared a few times. CDR3 region: CASSYPTSGLQETQYF. The CDR3 DNA follows: TGTGCCAGCAGTTACCCGACTTCAGGGCTCCAAGAGACCCAGTACTTC. The rearrangement joins TRBV6-2 or TRBV6-3 to TRBJ2-5, with D perhaps TRBD1 (5 bases). V was cut by 2 bases and J by 1 base, with 14 bases left in between. The CDR3 extends over 16 amino acids. Germline values: CDR1 MNHEY, CDR2 SVGEGT.

This clone was counted a single time. V is TRBV5-1 and J is TRBJ2-2; TRBD1 agrees at 8 bases. This CDR3 is built from 15 residues. Germline V gene data show CDR1 as SGHRS and CDR2 as YFSETQ. V gave up 3 bases and J gave up 5 bases; unmatched junction bases: 6. This chain's CDR3 is CASSSGRGQTGELFF. The CDR3, as DNA: TGCGCCAGCAGCTCGGGCAGGGGGCAGACCGGGGAGCTGTTTTTT.

The chain recombines TRBV5-4 with TRBJ2-7; 10 nucleotides match TRBD2. Germline values: CDR1 SGHNT, CDR2 YYREEE (reference sequence). The CDR3 runs 15 residues. The junction had 6 bases not matched to a gene; V was cut back by 0 bases and J by 6 bases. CDR3 sequence: CASSLGTSGPGEQYF. For the CDR3, the DNA is TGTGCCAGCAGCTTGGGGACTAGCGGCCCTGGCGAGCAGTACTTC.

The chain carries TRBV4-1 and TRBJ2-7; D unresolved. CDR1 and CDR2 (germline): MGHRA, YSYEKL. The length of the CDR3 is 15 residues. V was cut by 1 base and J by 2 bases, with 12 bases left in between. In nucleotides, the CDR3 is TGCGCCAGCAGCCAAGTCGGCTTTCCGACCTACGAGCAGTACTTC. It codes for CASSQVGFPTYEQYF.

The chain has TRBV19 and TRBJ2-7; TRBD1 aligns across 9 bases. V was pared by 4 bases and J by 4 bases, with 11 bases of the junction left unmatched. CDR3 length: 16 residues. CDR1 and CDR2 (germline): LNHDA, SQIVND (reference sequence). Here the CDR3 reads CASSTTTGGFGYEQYF. In DNA form, the CDR3 reads TGTGCCAGTAGTACGACGACAGGGGGATTCGGGTACGAGCAGTACTTC. Full variable domain (rest looked up from reference TRBV19 and TRBJ2-7): DGGITQSPKYLFRKEGQNVTLSCEQNLNHDAMYWYRQDPGQGLRLIYYSQIVNDFQKGDIAEGYSVSREKKESFPLTVTSAQKNPTAFYLCASSTTTGGFGYEQYFGPGTRLTVT.

The chain uses TRBV2 and TRBJ1-2; 7 bases match TRBD1. This CDR3 spans 15 amino acids. Germline values: CDR1 SNHLY, CDR2 FYNNEI. Losses at the gene ends were 5 bases for V and 6 bases for J; bases not matched to a gene: 12. Here the CDR3 DNA reads TGTGCCAGCAGTCCTACCATACAGGGGTACCATGGCTACACCTTC. Its protein is CASSPTIQGYHGYTF.

The chain joins TRBV4-1 to TRBJ1-6, with 8 bases fitting TRBD1. Per germline, CDR1 MGHRA and CDR2 YSYEKL. After removal of 1 base from V and 14 bases from J, the junction contained 13 bases not matched to a gene. This CDR3 has 16 amino acids. The CDR3 loop reads CASSQVFGQGRETLHF. The CDR3 nucleotides read TGCGCCAGCAGCCAAGTGTTCGGACAGGGAAGGGAGACCCTCCACTTT.

This chain uses TRBV28 with TRBJ1-2, with 7 bases aligning to TRBD1. V lost 6 bases, J lost 4 bases, and 8 bases stayed unmatched. The CDR3 spans 14 residues. CDR1 and CDR2 (germline): MDHEN, SYDVKM. The CDR3: CASRNADRAYGYTF. For the CDR3, the DNA is TGTGCCAGCAGAAATGCCGACAGGGCCTATGGCTACACCTTC.

The chain joins TRBV20-1 to TRBJ2-4; the D is unclear. The CDR3 consists of 11 residues. CDR1 and CDR2 from the germline V gene are DFQATT and SNEGSKA (reference sequence). V lost 3 bases to trimming and J lost 7 bases, with 7 bases between them. The chain's CDR3 is CSASIQNIQYF. For the CDR3, the DNA is TGCAGTGCTAGTATCCAGAACATTCAGTACTTC.

This sequence joins TRBV14 and TRBJ2-1; 10 nucleotides line up with TRBD2. With 3 bases clipped from V and 2 bases from J, the junction kept 7 bases outside the gene matches. This CDR3 has 17 amino acids. Germline assignment: CDR1 SGHDN and CDR2 FVKESK. The CDR3 spells CASSQGPLAGAYNEQFF. The CDR3, as DNA: TGTGCCAGCAGCCAGGGGCCCCTAGCGGGAGCCTACAATGAGCAGTTCTTC.

This clone came up once. The chain couples TRBV3-1 (or the pseudogene TRBV3-2) to TRBJ2-1; tentative D call: TRBD2 (6 bases). Germline V gene data show CDR1 as LGHDT and CDR2 as YNNKEL (reference sequence). Trimming removed 2 bases from V and 0 bases from J, with 11 bases in between. The CDR3 runs to 16 residues. The CDR3 DNA follows: TGTGCCAGCAGCCAATCATGGGGGGTCTCCTACAATGAGCAGTTCTTC. It yields the protein CASSQSWGVSYNEQFF.

V usage is TRBV15 and J usage is TRBJ1-3; D may be TRBD1 (5 bases). Germline-derived CDR1 and CDR2 are LNHNV and YYDKDF (reference sequence). The CDR3 is 19 amino acids. The germline V and J ends were trimmed by 2 bases and 0 bases, with 20 bases remaining between them. The chain's CDR3 is CATSRQRGYGVISGNTIYF. The CDR3 bases are TGTGCCACCAGCAGACAGAGGGGCTACGGCGTCATCTCTGGAAACACCATATATTTT.

The chain recombines TRBV7-9 with TRBJ2-3; D gene ambiguous. Germline loops: CDR1 SEHNR, CDR2 FQNEAQ (reference sequence). The CDR3 loop spans 12 amino acids. Trimming took 5 bases from V and 2 from J, leaving 5 bases between them. The DNA of the CDR3 is TGTGCCAGCAGCCACGACACAGATACGCAGTATTTT. Translation gives CASSHDTDTQYF.

The gene calls are TRBV25-1 and TRBJ2-7; 7 positions agree with TRBD1. Germline lookup yields CDR1 MGHDK and CDR2 SYGVNS. The V gene end was trimmed by 5 bases and the J gene end by 6 bases; junction bases not matched to a gene: 4. The CDR3 is 12 amino acids. Here the CDR3 DNA reads TGTGCCAGCAGTCACGGACAGGTCGAGCAGTACTTC. Encoded protein: CASSHGQVEQYF.

The chain employs TRBV7-2 and TRBJ2-5, with 15 bases matching TRBD2. Germline CDR1 is SGHTA and CDR2 is FQGNSA. Trimming removed 5 bases from V and 5 bases from J; junction bases left unmatched: 6. This CDR3 has 16 residues. The CDR3 nucleotides read TGTGCCAGCAGCCCGGGACTAGCGGGGGGTTATGAGACCCAGTACTTC. This sequence encodes CASSPGLAGGYETQYF.

J is TRBJ2-1 and V is TRBV5-1; D ambiguous. There are 14 residues in the CDR3. Germline CDR1 is SGHRS and CDR2 is YFSETQ. Trimming stripped 5 bases from V and 8 bases from J, with 17 bases between. CDR3 in amino acids: CASRKGKGGDEQFF. In DNA, the CDR3 is TGCGCCAGCAGAAAAGGAAAGGGCGGAGATGAGCAGTTCTTC.

The chain links TRBV12-3 or TRBV12-4 to TRBJ1-6, with unresolved D. Trimming removed 7 bases from V and 4 bases from J, with 5 bases in between. This CDR3 is 12 amino acids long. CDR3: CASTGYNSPLHF. DNA of the CDR3: TGTGCCAGCACCGGATATAATTCACCCCTCCACTTT.

The chain uses TRBV6-5 and TRBJ1-2; no clear D. Germline-derived CDR1 and CDR2 are MNHEY and SVGAGI. CDR3 length: 13 residues. The V end was cut by 5 bases, the J end by 8 bases, with 15 bases between. CDR3 in amino acids: CASSPRVGEGYTF. CDR3 DNA: TGTGCCAGCAGTCCCCGGGTCGGGGAGGGCTACACCTTC.

The rearrangement joins TRBV12-3 or TRBV12-4 to TRBJ1-1, with D perhaps matching TRBD1 (5 bases). The CDR3 runs 13 residues. The germline V and J ends were trimmed by 6 bases and 4 bases, with 12 bases remaining between them. Here the CDR3 DNA reads TGTGCCAGCAGGTGGGGCGGGCTCACTGAAGCTTTCTTT. Protein product: CASRWGGLTEAFF.